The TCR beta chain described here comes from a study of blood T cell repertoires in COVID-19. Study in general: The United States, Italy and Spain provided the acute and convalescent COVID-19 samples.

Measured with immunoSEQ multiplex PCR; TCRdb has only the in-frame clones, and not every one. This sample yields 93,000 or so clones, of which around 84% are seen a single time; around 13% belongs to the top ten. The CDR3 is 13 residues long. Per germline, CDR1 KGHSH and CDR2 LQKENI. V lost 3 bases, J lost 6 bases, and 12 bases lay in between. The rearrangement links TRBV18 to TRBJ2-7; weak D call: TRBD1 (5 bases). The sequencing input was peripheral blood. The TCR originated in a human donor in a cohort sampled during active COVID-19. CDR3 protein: CASSPRQIGEQYF. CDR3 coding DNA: TGTGCCAGCTCACCCCGACAGATAGGCGAGCAGTACTTC.